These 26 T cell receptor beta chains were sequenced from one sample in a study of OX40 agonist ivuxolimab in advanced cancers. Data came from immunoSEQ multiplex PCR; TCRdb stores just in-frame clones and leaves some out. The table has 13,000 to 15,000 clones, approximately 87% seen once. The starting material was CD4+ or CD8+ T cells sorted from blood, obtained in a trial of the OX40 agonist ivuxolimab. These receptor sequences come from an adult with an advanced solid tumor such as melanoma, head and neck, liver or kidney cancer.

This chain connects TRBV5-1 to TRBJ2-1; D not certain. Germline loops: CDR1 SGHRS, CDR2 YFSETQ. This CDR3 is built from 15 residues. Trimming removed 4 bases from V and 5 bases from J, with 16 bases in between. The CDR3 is CASSPGNGHHNEQFF. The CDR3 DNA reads TGCGCCAGCAGCCCTGGTAATGGGCACCACAATGAGCAGTTCTTC.

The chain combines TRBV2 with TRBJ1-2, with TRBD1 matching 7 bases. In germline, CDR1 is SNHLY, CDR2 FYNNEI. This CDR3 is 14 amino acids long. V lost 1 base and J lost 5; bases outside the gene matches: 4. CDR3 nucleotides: TGTGCCAGCAGTGAAGGTCAGGGGGGTTATGGCTACACCTTC. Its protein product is CASSEGQGGYGYTF.

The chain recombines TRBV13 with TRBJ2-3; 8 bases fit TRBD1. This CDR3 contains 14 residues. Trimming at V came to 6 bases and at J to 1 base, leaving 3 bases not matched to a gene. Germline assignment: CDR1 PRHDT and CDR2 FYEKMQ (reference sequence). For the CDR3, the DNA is TGTGCCAGCAGTTCGGGACAGGGCACAGATACGCAGTATTTT. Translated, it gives CASSSGQGTDTQYF. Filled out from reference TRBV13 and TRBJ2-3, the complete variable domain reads AAGVIQSPRHLIKEKRETATLKCYPIPRHDTVYWYQQGPGQDPQFLISFYEKMQSDKGSIPDRFSAQQFSDYHSELNMSSLELGDSALYFCASSSGQGTDTQYFGPGTRLTVL.

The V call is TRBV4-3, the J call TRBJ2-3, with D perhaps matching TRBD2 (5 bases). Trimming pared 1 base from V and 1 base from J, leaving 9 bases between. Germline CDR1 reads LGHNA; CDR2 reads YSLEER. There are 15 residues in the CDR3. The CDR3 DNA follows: TGCGCCAGCAGCCAAGCTCGGGGAGGCACAGATACGCAGTATTTT. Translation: CASSQARGGTDTQYF.

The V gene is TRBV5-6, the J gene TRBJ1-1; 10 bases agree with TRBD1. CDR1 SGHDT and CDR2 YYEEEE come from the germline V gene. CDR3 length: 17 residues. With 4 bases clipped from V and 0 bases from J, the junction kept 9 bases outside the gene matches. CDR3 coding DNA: TGTGCCAGCAGCCCCGGGACAGGGGTTTGGGTGAACACTGAAGCTTTCTTT. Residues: CASSPGTGVWVNTEAFF.

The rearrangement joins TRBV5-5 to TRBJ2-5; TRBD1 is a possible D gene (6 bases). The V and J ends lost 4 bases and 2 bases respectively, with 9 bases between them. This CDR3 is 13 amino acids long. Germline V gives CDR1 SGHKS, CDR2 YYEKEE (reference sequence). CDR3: CASSRDTQETQYF. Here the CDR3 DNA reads TGTGCCAGCAGCCGGGACACGCAAGAGACCCAGTACTTC.

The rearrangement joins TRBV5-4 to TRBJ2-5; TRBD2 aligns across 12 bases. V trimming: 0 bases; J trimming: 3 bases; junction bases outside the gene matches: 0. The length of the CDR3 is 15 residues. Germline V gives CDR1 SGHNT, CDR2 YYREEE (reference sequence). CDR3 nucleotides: TGTGCCAGCAGCTTGGCTAGCGGGGGGGAAGAGACCCAGTACTTC. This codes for CASSLASGGEETQYF.

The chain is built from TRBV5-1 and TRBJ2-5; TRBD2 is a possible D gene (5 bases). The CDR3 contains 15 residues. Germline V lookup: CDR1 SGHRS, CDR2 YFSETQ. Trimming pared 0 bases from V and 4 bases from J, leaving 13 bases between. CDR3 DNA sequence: TGCGCCAGCAGCTTGGGGGATCGGACTCCAGAGACCCAGTACTTC. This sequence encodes CASSLGDRTPETQYF.

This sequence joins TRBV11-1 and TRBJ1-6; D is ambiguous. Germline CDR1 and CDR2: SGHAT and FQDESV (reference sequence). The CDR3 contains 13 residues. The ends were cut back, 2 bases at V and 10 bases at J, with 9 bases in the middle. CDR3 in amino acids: CASSLQVGSPLHF. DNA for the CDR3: TGTGCCAGCAGCTTACAAGTGGGATCACCCCTCCACTTT.

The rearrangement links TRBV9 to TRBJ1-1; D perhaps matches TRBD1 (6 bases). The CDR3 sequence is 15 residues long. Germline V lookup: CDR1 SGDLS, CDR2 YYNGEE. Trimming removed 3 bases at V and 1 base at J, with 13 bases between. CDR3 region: CASSEGGTGNTEAFF. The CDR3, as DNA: TGTGCCAGCAGCGAGGGGGGTACCGGGAACACTGAAGCTTTCTTT.

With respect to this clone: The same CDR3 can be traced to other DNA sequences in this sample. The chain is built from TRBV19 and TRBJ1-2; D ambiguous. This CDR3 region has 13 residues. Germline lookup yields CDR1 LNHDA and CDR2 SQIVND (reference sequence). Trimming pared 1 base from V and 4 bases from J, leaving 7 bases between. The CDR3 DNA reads TGTGCCAGTAGTATAGGACAAGTCTATGGCTACACCTTC. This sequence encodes CASSIGQVYGYTF. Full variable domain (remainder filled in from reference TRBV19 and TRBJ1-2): DGGITQSPKYLFRKEGQNVTLSCEQNLNHDAMYWYRQDPGQGLRLIYYSQIVNDFQKGDIAEGYSVSREKKESFPLTVTSAQKNPTAFYLCASSIGQVYGYTFGSGTRLTVV.

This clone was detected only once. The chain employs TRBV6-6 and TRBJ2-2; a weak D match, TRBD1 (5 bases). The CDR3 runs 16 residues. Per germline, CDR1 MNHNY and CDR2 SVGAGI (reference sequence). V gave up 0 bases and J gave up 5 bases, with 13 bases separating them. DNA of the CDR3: TGTGCCAGCAGTTACTCCAAGGGGATGAGGACCGGGGAGCTGTTTTTT. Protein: CASSYSKGMRTGELFF.

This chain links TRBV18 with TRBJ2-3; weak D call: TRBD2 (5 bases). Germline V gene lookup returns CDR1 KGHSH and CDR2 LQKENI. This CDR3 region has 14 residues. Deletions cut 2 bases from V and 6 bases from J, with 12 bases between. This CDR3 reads CASSPMIREDTQYF. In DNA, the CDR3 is TGTGCCAGCTCACCAATGATTAGGGAGGATACGCAGTATTTT.

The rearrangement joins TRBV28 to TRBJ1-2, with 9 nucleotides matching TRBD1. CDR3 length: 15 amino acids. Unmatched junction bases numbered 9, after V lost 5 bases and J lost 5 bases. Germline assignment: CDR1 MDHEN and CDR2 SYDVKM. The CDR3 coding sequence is TGTGCCAGCAGTCCCCCCCATGGACAGGGGTATGGCTACACCTTC. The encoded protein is CASSPPHGQGYGYTF.

The CDR3 protein is CASSLDPGTEAFF. The CDR3 DNA is TGTGCCAGCAGCTTAGATCCAGGAACTGAAGCTTTCTTT. The gene calls are TRBV11-3 and TRBJ1-1; unclear D gene. CDR1 is SGHNT, CDR2 YENEEA, per germline. CDR3 length equals 13 residues. V was trimmed by 0 bases and J by 5 bases, leaving 7 bases between them.

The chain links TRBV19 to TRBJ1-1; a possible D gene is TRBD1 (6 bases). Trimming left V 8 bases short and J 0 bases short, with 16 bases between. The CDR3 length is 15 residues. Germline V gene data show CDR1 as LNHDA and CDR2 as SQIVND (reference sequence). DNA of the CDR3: TGTGCCAGTGGAACGACCGGGACAATGAACACTGAAGCTTTCTTT. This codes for CASGTTGTMNTEAFF.

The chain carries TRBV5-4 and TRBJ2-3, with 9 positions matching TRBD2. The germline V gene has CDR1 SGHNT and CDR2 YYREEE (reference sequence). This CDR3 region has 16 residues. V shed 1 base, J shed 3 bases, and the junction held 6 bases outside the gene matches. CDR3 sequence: CASSLRRGGRTDTQYF. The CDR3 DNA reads TGTGCCAGCAGCTTGCGGCGGGGGGGCAGAACAGATACGCAGTATTTT. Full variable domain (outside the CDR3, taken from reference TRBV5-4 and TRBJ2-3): ETGVTQSPTHLIKTRGQQVTLRCSSQSGHNTVSWYQQALGQGPQFIFQYYREEENGRGNFPPRFSGLQFPNYSSELNVNALELDDSALYLCASSLRRGGRTDTQYFGPGTRLTVL.

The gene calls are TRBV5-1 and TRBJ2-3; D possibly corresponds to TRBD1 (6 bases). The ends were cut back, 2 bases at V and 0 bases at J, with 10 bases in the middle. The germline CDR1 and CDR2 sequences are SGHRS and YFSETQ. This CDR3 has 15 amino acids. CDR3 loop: CASSLSGASTDTQYF. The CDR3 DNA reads TGCGCCAGCAGCTTATCAGGGGCAAGCACAGATACGCAGTATTTT.

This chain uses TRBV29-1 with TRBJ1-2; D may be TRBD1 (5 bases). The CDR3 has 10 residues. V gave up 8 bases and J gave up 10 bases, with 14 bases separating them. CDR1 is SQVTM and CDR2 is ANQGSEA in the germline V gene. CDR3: CSTEQAIYTF. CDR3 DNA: TGCAGCACCGAACAGGCCATCTACACCTTC.

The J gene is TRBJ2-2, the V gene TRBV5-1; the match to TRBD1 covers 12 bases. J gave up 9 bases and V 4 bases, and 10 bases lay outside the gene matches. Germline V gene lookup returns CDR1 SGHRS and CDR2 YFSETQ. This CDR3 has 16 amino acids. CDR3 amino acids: CASSPGGTGGNRELFF. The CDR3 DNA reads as TGCGCCAGCAGCCCCGGGGGGACAGGGGGCAACAGGGAGCTGTTTTTT.

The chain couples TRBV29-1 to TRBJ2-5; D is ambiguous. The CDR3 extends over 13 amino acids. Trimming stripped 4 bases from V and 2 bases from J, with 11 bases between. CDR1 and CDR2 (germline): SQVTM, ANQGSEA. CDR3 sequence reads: CSVVTGRQETQYF. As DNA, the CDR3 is TGCAGCGTTGTAACGGGCCGACAAGAGACCCAGTACTTC.

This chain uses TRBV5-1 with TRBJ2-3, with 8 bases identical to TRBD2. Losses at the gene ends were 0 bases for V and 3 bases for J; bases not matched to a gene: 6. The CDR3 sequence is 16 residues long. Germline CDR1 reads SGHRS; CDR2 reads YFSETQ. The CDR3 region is CASSLAGTRGTDTQYF. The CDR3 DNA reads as TGCGCCAGCAGCTTGGCCGGGACTAGGGGAACAGATACGCAGTATTTT.

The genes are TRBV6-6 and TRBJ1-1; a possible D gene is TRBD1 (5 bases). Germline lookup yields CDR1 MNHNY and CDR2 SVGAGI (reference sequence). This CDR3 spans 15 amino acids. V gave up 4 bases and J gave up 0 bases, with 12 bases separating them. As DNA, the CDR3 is TGTGCCAGCAGTTTGGGGGACCCCATGAACACTGAAGCTTTCTTT. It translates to CASSLGDPMNTEAFF.

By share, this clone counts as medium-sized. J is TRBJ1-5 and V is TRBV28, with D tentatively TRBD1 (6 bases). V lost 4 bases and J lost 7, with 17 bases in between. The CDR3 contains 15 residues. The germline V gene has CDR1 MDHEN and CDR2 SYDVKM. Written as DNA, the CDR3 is TGTGCCAGCAGTTCTGGGACAAGTGAAGCACAGCCCCAGCATTTT. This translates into CASSSGTSEAQPQHF.

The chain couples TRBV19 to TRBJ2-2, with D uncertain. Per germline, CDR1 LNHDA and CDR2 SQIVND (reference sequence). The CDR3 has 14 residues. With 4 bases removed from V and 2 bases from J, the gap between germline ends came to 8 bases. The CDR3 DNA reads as TGTGCCAGTAGTACCCGCCCTAACACCGGGGAGCTGTTTTTT. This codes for CASSTRPNTGELFF. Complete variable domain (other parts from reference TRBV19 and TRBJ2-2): DGGITQSPKYLFRKEGQNVTLSCEQNLNHDAMYWYRQDPGQGLRLIYYSQIVNDFQKGDIAEGYSVSREKKESFPLTVTSAQKNPTAFYLCASSTRPNTGELFFGEGSRLTVL.

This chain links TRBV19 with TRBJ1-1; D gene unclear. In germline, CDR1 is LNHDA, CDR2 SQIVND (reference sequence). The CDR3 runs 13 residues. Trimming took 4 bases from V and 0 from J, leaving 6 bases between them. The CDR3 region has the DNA TGTGCCAGTAGTACTTCTTTGAACACTGAAGCTTTCTTT. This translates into CASSTSLNTEAFF.